The 5 T cell receptor beta chains presented below share a single source sample, sequenced in a study of OX40 agonist ivuxolimab in advanced cancers. Some clones are missing from TCRdb's copy, which holds only in-frame ones; the method was immunoSEQ multiplex PCR. The sample yields about 45,000 clones, 89% seen once. Specimen: CD4+ or CD8+ T cells sorted from blood, collected in a trial of the OX40 agonist ivuxolimab. The receptors here all came from an adult with an advanced solid tumor such as melanoma, head and neck, liver or kidney cancer.

The chain uses TRBV13 and TRBJ2-6; possible D gene TRBD1, 6 bases. The V end was cut by 5 bases, the J end by 1 base, with 18 bases between. This CDR3 has 18 amino acids. Per germline, CDR1 PRHDT and CDR2 FYEKMQ (reference sequence). In nucleotides, the CDR3 is TGTGCCAGCAGCGGGCCAGGGGCGCCCGAGTCTGGGGCCAACGTCCTGACTTTC. This codes for CASSGPGAPESGANVLTF.

This clone was observed once. The V call is TRBV7-8, the J call TRBJ2-7, with 9 bases that match TRBD2. The germline gives CDR1 SGHVS, CDR2 FQNEAQ. V dropped 4 bases and J dropped 2; count of bases not matched to a gene: 6. The CDR3 sequence is 15 residues long. The CDR3 region has the DNA TGTGCCAGCAGCTCGTCTAGCGGGGAAACCTACGAGCAGTACTTC. Residues: CASSSSSGETYEQYF.

The chain combines TRBV2 with TRBJ2-5, with D possibly called TRBD1 or TRBD2 (5 bases each). The CDR3 runs to 14 residues. CDR1 is SNHLY, CDR2 FYNNEI, per germline. Trimming left V 7 bases short and J 4 bases short, with 16 bases between. CDR3: CASTEGVRGETQYF. As DNA, the CDR3 is TGTGCCAGCACTGAGGGTGTAAGGGGAGAGACCCAGTACTTC.

This sequence joins TRBV7-6 and TRBJ1-4; D possibly corresponds to TRBD1 (6 bases). Germline V gives CDR1 SGHVS, CDR2 FNYEAQ. V dropped 6 bases and J dropped 6 bases, with 14 bases sitting between them. This CDR3 is 14 amino acids long. The CDR3 here is CASRKGGVDEKLFF. In DNA form, the CDR3 reads TGTGCCAGCAGAAAAGGGGGTGTAGATGAAAAACTGTTTTTT.

J is TRBJ2-1 and V is TRBV25-1, with TRBD2 identical over 11 bases. J was trimmed by 5 bases and V by 7 bases; bases with no gene match: 7. Germline V gene data show CDR1 as MGHDK and CDR2 as SYGVNS. CDR3 length: 15 residues. CDR3 bases: TGTGCCAGCAACCTAGCGGGGGGTACGAACAATGAGCAGTTCTTC. Protein product: CASNLAGGTNNEQFF. Supplemented by reference TRBV25-1 and TRBJ2-1, the full variable domain reads EADIYQTPRYLVIGTGKKITLECSQTMGHDKMYWYQQDPGMELHLIHYSYGVNSTEKGDLSSESTVSRIRTEHFPLTLESARPSHTSQYLCASNLAGGTNNEQFFGPGTRLTVL.